The 16 T cell receptor beta chains given below trace back to one sample, sequenced in a study of CD8 T cells in ankylosing spondylitis. Regarding the study as a whole: Fewer than ten highly homologous variants made up a TCR beta motif that seemed to typify ankylosing spondylitis blood.

For these TCRs, the target antigens are not known. TCRdb passed the 5' RACE reads through MiXCR, listing each CDR3 protein once. The sample yields about 460,000 distinct CDR3 sequences, approximately 5% seen once. Sequencing input: blood, either unsorted or a sorted T cell fraction (not recorded which). The source of these receptors is a male donor with ankylosing spondylitis.

The V and J genes are TRBV20-1 and TRBJ1-5, with TRBD1 matching 10 bases. J lost 3 bases, V lost 6 bases, and 14 bases had no gene match. This CDR3 region has 17 residues. Germline lookup yields CDR1 DFQATT and CDR2 SNEGSKA (reference sequence). Here the CDR3 reads CSAVTPGQGRNNQPQHF. CDR3 bases: TGCAGTGCCGTTACTCCGGGACAGGGGCGAAACAATCAGCCCCAGCATTTT.

There are many counts of this clonotype. The V call is TRBV12-3 or TRBV12-4, the J call TRBJ1-1; maybe TRBD1 (6 bases). CDR3 size: 17 residues. The ends were cut back, 6 bases at V and 3 bases at J, with 23 bases in the middle. The CDR3 protein is CASSLGTPGMGDTEAFF. The DNA of the CDR3 is TGTGCCAGCAGCCTCGGGACACCCGGCATGGGGGACACTGAAGCTTTCTTT.

CDR3 sequence: CASSAPGQASGNTIYF. The CDR3 DNA is TGTGCCAGTAGTGCCCCGGGACAGGCATCTGGAAACACCATATATTTT. V and J are TRBV19 and TRBJ1-3; 8 nucleotides agree with TRBD1. Looked up from germline, CDR1 is LNHDA and CDR2 is SQIVND (reference sequence). Trimming at V came to 5 bases and at J to 1 base, leaving 7 bases not matched to a gene. This CDR3 has 16 residues.

The rearrangement links TRBV6-2 or TRBV6-3 to TRBJ2-3, with TRBD1 identical over 7 bases. Losses at the gene ends were 7 bases for V and 2 bases for J; bases not matched to a gene: 12. Germline CDR1 and CDR2: MNHEY and SVGEGT. The CDR3 sequence is 16 residues long. CDR3 loop: CASTRMPGQNTDTQYF. CDR3 bases: TGTGCCAGCACCCGTATGCCGGGACAGAACACAGATACGCAGTATTTT.

This clonotype appeared many times. CDR3 bases: TGTGCCAGCAGCCCTACCGGGACAGGCACAGATACGCAGTATTTT. It specifies CASSPTGTGTDTQYF. The rearrangement links TRBV5-5 to TRBJ2-3, with TRBD1 matching over 7 bases. CDR3 size: 15 residues. Germline V gives CDR1 SGHKS, CDR2 YYEKEE (reference sequence). V shed 4 bases, J shed 1 base, and the junction held 6 bases outside the gene matches.

This clonotype was observed many times. V is TRBV4-3 and J is TRBJ1-6, with TRBD1 matching 9 bases. The germline V gene encodes CDR1 LGHNA and CDR2 YSLEER. This CDR3 spans 17 amino acids. Trimming took 0 bases from V and 9 from J; bases not matched to a gene: 9. CDR3 coding DNA: TGCGCCAGCAGCCAAGATCCCTGGACAGGGGAATTTTCACCCCTCCACTTT. This gives the protein CASSQDPWTGEFSPLHF.

This clonotype has a count of ten or more. This chain links TRBV12-3 or TRBV12-4 with TRBJ1-3; D is unclear. The CDR3 is made up of 12 amino acids. The V gene lost 4 bases and the J gene lost 4 bases, with 5 bases spanning the gap. The CDR3 protein is CASSWAGNTIYF. CDR3 coding DNA: TGTGCCAGCAGTTGGGCCGGAAACACCATATATTTT.

This chain connects TRBV6-5 to TRBJ1-5; 7 bases match TRBD1. The length of the CDR3 is 15 residues. Germline values: CDR1 MNHEY, CDR2 SVGAGI. J was trimmed by 6 bases and V by 3 bases; bases with no gene match: 8. For the CDR3, the DNA is TGTGCCAGCAGTTATAAAGGGGGCGCCGGTCAGCCCCAGCATTTT. It codes for CASSYKGGAGQPQHF.

The V and J genes are TRBV5-1 and TRBJ2-5; 8 positions agree with TRBD2. Germline lookup yields CDR1 SGHRS and CDR2 YFSETQ. This CDR3 is 17 amino acids long. After removal of 0 bases from V and 4 bases from J, the junction contained 11 bases not matched to a gene. The CDR3 nucleotides read TGCGCCAGCAGCTTGGCCTTCTCAGCGGGGGATGGAGAGACCCAGTACTTC. The encoded protein is CASSLAFSAGDGETQYF.

This clonotype was detected many times. The junction differs from germline at one of its ends, possibly a read error. V is TRBV29-1 and J is TRBJ2-1; D is unresolved. CDR1 and CDR2 (germline): SQVTM, ANQGSEA. This CDR3 comprises 13 residues. Here the CDR3 reads CSAERWSYNEQFF. Here the CDR3 DNA reads TGCAGCGCTGAAAGGTGGTCCTACAATGAGCAGTTCTTC.

This clonotype was detected many times. This chain joins TRBV20-1 and TRBJ2-7; 9 nucleotides agree with TRBD2. V lost 5 bases, J lost 4 bases, and 9 bases stayed unmatched. The CDR3 spans 14 residues. Per germline, CDR1 DFQATT and CDR2 SNEGSKA (reference sequence). The chain's CDR3 is CSAGVAGAAYEQYF. The CDR3 DNA reads as TGCAGTGCTGGGGTAGCGGGAGCGGCTTACGAGCAGTACTTC.

This clonotype came up many times. The chain recombines TRBV29-1 with TRBJ1-1; D is perhaps TRBD1 (6 bases). With 5 bases removed from V and 0 bases from J, the gap between germline ends came to 13 bases. The CDR3 contains 14 residues. In germline, CDR1 is SQVTM, CDR2 ANQGSEA. The CDR3 loop reads CSVPRGALNTEAFF. The CDR3 nucleotides read TGCAGCGTTCCTCGGGGGGCCTTGAACACTGAAGCTTTCTTT. Using reference TRBV29-1 and TRBJ1-1 for the parts outside the CDR3, the full variable domain is SAVISQKPSRDICQRGTSLTIQCQVDSQVTMMFWYRQQPGQSLTLIATANQGSEATYESGFVIDKFPISRPNLTFSTLTVSNMSPEDSSIYLCSVPRGALNTEAFFGQGTRLTVV.

This clonotype was found many times. The V and J genes are TRBV10-3 and TRBJ1-5; D gene unclear. Germline lookup yields CDR1 ENHRY and CDR2 SYGVKD. Trimming left V 8 bases short and J 2 bases short, with 13 bases between. The CDR3 sequence is 14 residues long. Here the CDR3 reads CAISSDLGNQPQHF. The DNA for the CDR3 is TGTGCCATCTCAAGCGATTTGGGCAATCAGCCCCAGCATTTT.

The J gene is TRBJ2-1, the V gene TRBV12-3 or TRBV12-4; 9 bases match TRBD2. Trimming cost V 7 bases and J 4 bases; bases outside gene matches: 8. This CDR3 is built from 15 residues. The CDR3 sequence: CASNLRAGGYNEQFF. The CDR3 DNA reads TGTGCCAGCAACCTCAGGGCGGGAGGGTACAATGAGCAGTTCTTC.

This clonotype occurred many times. The chain carries TRBV24-1 and TRBJ2-5; TRBD1 might be the D (5 bases). The germline V gene has CDR1 KGHDR and CDR2 SFDVKD. V was cut by 5 bases and J by 4 bases, with 10 bases left in between. The CDR3 extends over 13 amino acids. CDR3 residues: CATSVDSLETQYF. In nucleotides, the CDR3 is TGTGCCACCAGTGTAGACAGTTTAGAGACCCAGTACTTC.

The V gene is TRBV3-1, the J gene TRBJ2-2; the match to TRBD1 covers 7 bases. The CDR3 spans 15 residues. Trimming at V came to 6 bases and at J to 5 bases, leaving 9 bases not matched to a gene. Germline V CDR1 and CDR2: LGHDT, YNNKEL (reference sequence). DNA for the CDR3: TGTGCCAGCAGGCCCGAAACAGGGGAAACCGGGGAGCTGTTTTTT. Translation: CASRPETGETGELFF. Using reference TRBV3-1 and TRBJ2-2 for the parts outside the CDR3, the full variable domain is DTAVSQTPKYLVTQMGNDKSIKCEQNLGHDTMYWYKQDSKKFLKIMFSYNNKELIINETVPNRFSPKSPDKAHLNLHINSLELGDSAVYFCASRPETGETGELFFGEGSRLTVL.